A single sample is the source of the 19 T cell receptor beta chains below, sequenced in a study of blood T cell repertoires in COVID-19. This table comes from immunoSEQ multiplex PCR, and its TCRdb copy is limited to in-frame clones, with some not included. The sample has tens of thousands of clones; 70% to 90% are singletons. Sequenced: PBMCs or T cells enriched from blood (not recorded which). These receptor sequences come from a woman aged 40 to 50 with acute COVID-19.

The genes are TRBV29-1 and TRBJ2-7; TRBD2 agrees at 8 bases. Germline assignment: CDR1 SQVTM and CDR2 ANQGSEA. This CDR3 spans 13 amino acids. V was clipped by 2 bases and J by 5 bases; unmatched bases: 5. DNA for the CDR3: TGCAGCGTTGAAACCGGGAGGGCCGACGAGCAGTACTTC. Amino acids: CSVETGRADEQYF.

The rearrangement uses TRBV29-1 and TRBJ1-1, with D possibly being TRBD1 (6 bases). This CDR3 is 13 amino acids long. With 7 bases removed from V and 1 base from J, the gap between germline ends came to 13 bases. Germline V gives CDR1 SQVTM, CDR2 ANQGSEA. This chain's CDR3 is CSGLRTENTEAFF. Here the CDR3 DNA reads TGCAGCGGACTACGGACAGAGAACACTGAAGCTTTCTTT.

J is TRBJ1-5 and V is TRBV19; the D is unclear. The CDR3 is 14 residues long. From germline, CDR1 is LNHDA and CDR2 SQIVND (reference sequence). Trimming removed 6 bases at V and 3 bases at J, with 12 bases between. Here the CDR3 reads CASSSVLFNQPQHF. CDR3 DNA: TGTGCCAGTAGCTCAGTTCTTTTCAATCAGCCCCAGCATTTT. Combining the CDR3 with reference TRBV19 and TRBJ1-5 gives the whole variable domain DGGITQSPKYLFRKEGQNVTLSCEQNLNHDAMYWYRQDPGQGLRLIYYSQIVNDFQKGDIAEGYSVSREKKESFPLTVTSAQKNPTAFYLCASSSVLFNQPQHFGDGTRLSIL.

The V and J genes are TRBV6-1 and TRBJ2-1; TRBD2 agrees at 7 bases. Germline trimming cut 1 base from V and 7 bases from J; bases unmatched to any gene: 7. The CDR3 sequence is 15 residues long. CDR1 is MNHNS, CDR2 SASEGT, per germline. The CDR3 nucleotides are TGTGCCAGCAGTGAAGGTTCGGGAGGCTGGAATGAGCAGTTCTTC. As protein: CASSEGSGGWNEQFF.

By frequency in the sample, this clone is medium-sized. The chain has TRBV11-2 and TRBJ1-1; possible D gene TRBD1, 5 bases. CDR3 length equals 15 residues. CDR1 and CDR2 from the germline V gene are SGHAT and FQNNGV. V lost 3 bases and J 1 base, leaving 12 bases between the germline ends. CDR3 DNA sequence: TGTGCCAGCAGCTTCCTGGGGGGGACGAACACTGAAGCTTTCTTT. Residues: CASSFLGGTNTEAFF.

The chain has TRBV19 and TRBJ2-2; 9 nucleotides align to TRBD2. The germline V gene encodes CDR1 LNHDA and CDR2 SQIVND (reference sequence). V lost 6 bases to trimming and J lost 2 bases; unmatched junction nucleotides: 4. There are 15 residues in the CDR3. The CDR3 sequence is CASSRLAVNTGELFF. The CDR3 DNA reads TGTGCCAGTAGCAGACTAGCGGTCAACACCGGGGAGCTGTTTTTT.

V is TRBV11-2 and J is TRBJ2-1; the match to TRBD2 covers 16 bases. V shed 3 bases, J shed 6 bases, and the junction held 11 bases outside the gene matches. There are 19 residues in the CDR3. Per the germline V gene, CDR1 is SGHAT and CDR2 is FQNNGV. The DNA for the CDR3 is TGTGCCAGCAGCTTCGTGGGGACTAGCGGGAGGGCTCCTCCCAATGAGCAGTTCTTC. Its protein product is CASSFVGTSGRAPPNEQFF.

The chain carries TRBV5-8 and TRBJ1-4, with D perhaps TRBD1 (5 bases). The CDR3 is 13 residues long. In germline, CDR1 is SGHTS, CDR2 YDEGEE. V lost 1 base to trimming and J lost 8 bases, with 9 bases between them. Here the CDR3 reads CASSLIQGEKLFF. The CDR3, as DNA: TGTGCCAGCAGCTTGATCCAGGGAGAAAAACTGTTTTTT.

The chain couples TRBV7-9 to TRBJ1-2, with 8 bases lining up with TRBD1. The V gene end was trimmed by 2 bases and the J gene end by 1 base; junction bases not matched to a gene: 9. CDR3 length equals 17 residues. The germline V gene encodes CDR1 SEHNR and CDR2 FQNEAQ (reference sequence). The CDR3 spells CASSLLGGTGGNYGYTF. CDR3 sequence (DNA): TGTGCCAGCAGCTTACTCGGAGGTACAGGGGGTAACTATGGCTACACCTTC.

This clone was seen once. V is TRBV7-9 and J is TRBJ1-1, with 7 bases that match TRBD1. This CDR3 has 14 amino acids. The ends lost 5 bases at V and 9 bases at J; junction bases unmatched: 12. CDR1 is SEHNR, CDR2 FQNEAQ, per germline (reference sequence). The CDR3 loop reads CASSLLRDRSKAFF. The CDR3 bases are TGTGCCAGCAGCCTACTGCGGGACAGAAGTAAAGCTTTCTTT. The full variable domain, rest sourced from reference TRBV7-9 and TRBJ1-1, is DTGVSQNPRHKITKRGQNVTFRCDPISEHNRLYWYRQTLGQGPEFLTYFQNEAQLEKSRLLSDRFSAERPKGSFSTLEIQRTEQGDSAMYLCASSLLRDRSKAFFGQGTRLTVV.

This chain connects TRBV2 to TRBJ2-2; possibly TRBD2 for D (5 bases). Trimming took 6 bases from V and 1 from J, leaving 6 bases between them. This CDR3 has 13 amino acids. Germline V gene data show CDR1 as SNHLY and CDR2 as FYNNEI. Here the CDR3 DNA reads TGTGCCAGCAGGGACTTGAACACCGGGGAGCTGTTTTTT. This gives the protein CASRDLNTGELFF.

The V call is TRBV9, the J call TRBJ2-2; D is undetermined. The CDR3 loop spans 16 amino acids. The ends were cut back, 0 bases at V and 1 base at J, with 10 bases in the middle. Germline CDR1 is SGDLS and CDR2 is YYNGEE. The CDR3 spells CASSVGPRRNTGELFF. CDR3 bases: TGTGCCAGCAGCGTAGGGCCCCGCAGGAACACCGGGGAGCTGTTTTTT.

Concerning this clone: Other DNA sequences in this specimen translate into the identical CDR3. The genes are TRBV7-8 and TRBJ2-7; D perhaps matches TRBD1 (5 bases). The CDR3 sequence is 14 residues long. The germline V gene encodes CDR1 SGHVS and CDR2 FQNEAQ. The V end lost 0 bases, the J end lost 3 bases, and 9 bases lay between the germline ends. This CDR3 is CASSLANRGYEQYV. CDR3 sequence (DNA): TGTGCCAGCAGCTTAGCGAATAGGGGCTACGAGCAGTACGTC.

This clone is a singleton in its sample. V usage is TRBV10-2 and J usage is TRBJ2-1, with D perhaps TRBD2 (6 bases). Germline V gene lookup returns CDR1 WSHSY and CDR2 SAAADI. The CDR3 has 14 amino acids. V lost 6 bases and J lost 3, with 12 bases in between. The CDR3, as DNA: TGCGCCAGCAGGCCTCCGGGACTCTACAATGAGCAGTTCTTC. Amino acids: CASRPPGLYNEQFF.

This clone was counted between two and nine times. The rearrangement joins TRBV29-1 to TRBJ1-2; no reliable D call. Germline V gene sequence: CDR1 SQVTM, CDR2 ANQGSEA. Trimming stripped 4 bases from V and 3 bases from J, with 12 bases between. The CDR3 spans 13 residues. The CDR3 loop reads CSVVLFPDYGYTF. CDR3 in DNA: TGCAGCGTTGTTCTCTTCCCCGACTATGGCTACACCTTC.

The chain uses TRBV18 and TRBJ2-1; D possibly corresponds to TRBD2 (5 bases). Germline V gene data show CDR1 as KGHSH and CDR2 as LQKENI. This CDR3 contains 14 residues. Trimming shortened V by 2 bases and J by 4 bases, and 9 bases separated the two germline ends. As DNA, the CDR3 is TGTGCCAGCTCACCAGTAGCGCGTTACAATGAGCAGTTCTTC. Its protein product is CASSPVARYNEQFF. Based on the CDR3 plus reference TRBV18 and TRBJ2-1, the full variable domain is NAGVMQNPRHLVRRRGQEARLRCSPMKGHSHVYWYRQLPEEGLKFMVYLQKENIIDESGMPKERFSAEFPKEGPSILRIQQVVRGDSAAYFCASSPVARYNEQFFGPGTRLTVL.

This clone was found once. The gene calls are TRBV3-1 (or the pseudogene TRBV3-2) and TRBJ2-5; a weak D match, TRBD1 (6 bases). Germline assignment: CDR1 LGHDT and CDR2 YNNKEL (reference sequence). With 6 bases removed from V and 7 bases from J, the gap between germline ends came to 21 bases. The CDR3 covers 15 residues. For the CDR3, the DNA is TGTGCCAGCAGTCCAACAGGACAGCCAGAGGGGACCCAGTACTTC. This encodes CASSPTGQPEGTQYF.

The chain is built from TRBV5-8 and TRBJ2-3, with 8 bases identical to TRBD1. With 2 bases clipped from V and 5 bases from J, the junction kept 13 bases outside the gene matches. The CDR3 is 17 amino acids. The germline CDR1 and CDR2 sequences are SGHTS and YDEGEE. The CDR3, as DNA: TGTGCCAGCAGCTTATCCGGGGGACAGGACAGAATAGATACGCAGTATTTT. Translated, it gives CASSLSGGQDRIDTQYF.

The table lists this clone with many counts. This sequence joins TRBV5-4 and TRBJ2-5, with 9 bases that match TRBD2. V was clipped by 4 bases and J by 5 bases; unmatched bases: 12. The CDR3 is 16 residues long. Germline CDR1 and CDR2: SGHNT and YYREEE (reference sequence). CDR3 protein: CASSPARGGLLETQYF. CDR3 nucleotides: TGTGCCAGCAGCCCCGCGCGGGGGGGCTTGTTGGAGACCCAGTACTTC.